The count of the clone carrying this T cell receptor beta chain is one. With 60 Vbeta and 13 Jbeta primers, the PCR was carried out. TCRdb's copy holds only in-frame clones and misses some; the assay was immunoSEQ multiplex PCR. The data contain about 190,000 clones, 60% to 80% of them seen just once; the ten biggest clones take up roughly 1.6%. Healthy bone marrow donors made up the cohort. At the time of sampling, donors were nominally healthy, though unrecorded immune exposures were likely. This record comes from a study of cytomegalovirus exposure and HLA in healthy donors. Across the whole study: HLA-typed donors were the source of approximately 88 million unique TCRs held in an early data release. Falling in the Caucasian-associated ancestry cluster were about 80% of approximately 400 genotyped donors.

The CDR3 has 14 residues. CDR1 MNHNS and CDR2 SASEGT come from the germline V gene. The V and J ends lost 7 bases and 7 bases respectively, with 19 bases between them. Sequenced sample: PBMCs. This sequence originates from a woman aged 18-29 years in good health and CMV-seronegative. The chain has TRBV6-1 and TRBJ1-2; possible D gene TRBD1, 5 bases. CDR3 bases: TGTGCCAGCATCCTAACGGGGCAGGGAGGTGGCTACACCTTC. Its protein product is CASILTGQGGGYTF.